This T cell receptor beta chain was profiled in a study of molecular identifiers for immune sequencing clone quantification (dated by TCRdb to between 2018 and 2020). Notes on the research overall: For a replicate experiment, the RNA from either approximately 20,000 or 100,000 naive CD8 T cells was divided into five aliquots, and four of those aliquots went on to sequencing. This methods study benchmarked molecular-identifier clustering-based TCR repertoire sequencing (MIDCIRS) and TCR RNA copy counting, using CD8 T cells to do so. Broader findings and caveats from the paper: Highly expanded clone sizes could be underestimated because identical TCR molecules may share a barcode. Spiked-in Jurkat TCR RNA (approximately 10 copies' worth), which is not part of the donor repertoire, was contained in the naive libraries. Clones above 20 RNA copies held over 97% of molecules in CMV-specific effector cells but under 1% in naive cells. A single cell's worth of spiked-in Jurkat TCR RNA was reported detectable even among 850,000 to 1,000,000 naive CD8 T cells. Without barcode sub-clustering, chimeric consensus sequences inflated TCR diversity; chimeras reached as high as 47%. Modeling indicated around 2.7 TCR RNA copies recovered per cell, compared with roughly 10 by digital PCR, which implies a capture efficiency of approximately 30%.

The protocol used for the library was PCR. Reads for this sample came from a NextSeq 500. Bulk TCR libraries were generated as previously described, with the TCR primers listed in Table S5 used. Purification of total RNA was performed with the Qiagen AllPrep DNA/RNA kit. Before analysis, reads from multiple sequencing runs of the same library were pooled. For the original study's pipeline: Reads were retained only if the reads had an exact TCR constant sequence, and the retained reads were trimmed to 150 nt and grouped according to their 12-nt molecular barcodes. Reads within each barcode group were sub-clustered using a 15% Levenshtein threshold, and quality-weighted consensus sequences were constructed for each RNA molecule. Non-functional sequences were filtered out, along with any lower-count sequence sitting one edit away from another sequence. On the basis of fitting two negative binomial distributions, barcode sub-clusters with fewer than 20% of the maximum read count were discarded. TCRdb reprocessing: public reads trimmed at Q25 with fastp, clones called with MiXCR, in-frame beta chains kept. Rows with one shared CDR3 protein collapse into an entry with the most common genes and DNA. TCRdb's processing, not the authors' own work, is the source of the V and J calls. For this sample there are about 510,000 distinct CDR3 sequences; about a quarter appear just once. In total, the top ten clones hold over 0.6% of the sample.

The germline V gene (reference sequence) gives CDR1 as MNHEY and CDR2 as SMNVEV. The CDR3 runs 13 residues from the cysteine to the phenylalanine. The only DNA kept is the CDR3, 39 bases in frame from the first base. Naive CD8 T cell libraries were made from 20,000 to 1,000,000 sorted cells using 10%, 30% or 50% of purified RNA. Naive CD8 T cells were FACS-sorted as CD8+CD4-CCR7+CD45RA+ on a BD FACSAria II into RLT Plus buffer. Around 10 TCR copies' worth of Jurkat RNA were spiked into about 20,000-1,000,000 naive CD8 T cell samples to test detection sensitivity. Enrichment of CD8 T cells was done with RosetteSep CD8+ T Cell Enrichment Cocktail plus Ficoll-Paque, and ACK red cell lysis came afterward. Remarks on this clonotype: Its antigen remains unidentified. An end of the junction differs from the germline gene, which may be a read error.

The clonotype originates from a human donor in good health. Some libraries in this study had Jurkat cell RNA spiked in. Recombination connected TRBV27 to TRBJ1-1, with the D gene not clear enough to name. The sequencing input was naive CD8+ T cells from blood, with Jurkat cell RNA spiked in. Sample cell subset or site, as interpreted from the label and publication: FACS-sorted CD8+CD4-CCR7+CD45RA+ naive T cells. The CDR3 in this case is CARSFLGIPEAFF. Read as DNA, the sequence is TGTGCCCGCAGTTTCCTCGGTATCCCGGAAGCTTTCTTT.